The entry below describes one TCR beta chain. The sample originates from a study of cytomegalovirus exposure and HLA in healthy donors. Primers included in the PCR were 60 Vbeta and 13 Jbeta primers. TCRdb's table, derived via immunoSEQ multiplex PCR, lists solely in-frame clones and lacks some. The sample has approximately 130,000 clones, 60% to 85% seen once; the top ten hold approximately 1.4%. V lost 3 bases and J lost 4, with 7 bases in between. The CDR3 has 13 residues. Germline V gene data show CDR1 as MNHEY and CDR2 as SMNVEV (reference sequence). The clonotype comes from a woman aged 40 to 55 in good health and CMV-seronegative. The gene calls are TRBV27 and TRBJ1-5; no clear D. Sequenced: PBMCs. CDR3 amino acids: CASSFFPNQPQHF. As DNA, the CDR3 is TGTGCCAGCAGTTTTTTCCCGAATCAGCCCCAGCATTTT.